The T cell receptor (beta chain) under discussion was sequenced for a study of blood T cell repertoires in COVID-19. Study-wide context: Acute and convalescent COVID-19 specimens originated in the United States, Italy and Spain. In each case, the material was cDNA or gDNA derived from T cells, B-cell-depleted T cells, or PBMCs.

Assay: immunoSEQ multiplex PCR; the TCRdb copy retains only in-frame clones and omits some. Of about 310,000 clones listed, around 89% were seen once; the top ten hold roughly 1%. Germline CDR1 and CDR2: SQVTM and ANQGSEA. The CDR3 totals 13 residues. V dropped 5 bases and J dropped 6 bases, with 17 bases sitting between them. Enrolment of Seattle patients took place during active infection, and they were followed longitudinally. This chain connects TRBV29-1 to TRBJ2-7, with D possibly being TRBD1 (6 bases). The TCR sequence derives from a woman in her thirties or forties with COVID-19, enrolled during active disease. The sample taken for sequencing was peripheral blood. CDR3 in amino acids: CSVSYGTYLEQYF. Written as DNA, the CDR3 is TGCAGCGTTAGCTACGGGACATATCTCGAGCAGTACTTC.